These 15 T cell receptor beta chains originate from one sample sequenced in a study of T cell repertoires in cytomegalovirus infection (dated by TCRdb to the late 2010s). Sequencing took place on an Illumina HiSeq 1500. TCRdb trimmed the raw reads at Q25, called clones with MiXCR and kept productive beta chains. Rows with a matching CDR3 protein are joined into one entry that keeps the most common DNA and genes. The sample table contains 560,000 or so distinct CDR3 sequences; only one count was recorded for 16% of them. The leading ten clones occupy roughly a quarter of the sample. Input material: CD8+ T cells from PBMCs. All receptors derive from a human donor in good health (CMV status not recorded). Some clones in this sample may be carry-over from other donors' samples.

The chain couples TRBV18 to TRBJ2-2, with D tentatively TRBD1 (6 bases). V shed 3 bases and J shed 1 base, with 12 bases lying between them. The CDR3 totals 16 residues. Germline CDR1 reads KGHSH; CDR2 reads LQKENI. The CDR3 DNA reads as TGTGCCAGCTCACCCTCTAACAGGGTGAACACCGGGGAGCTGTTTTTT. It encodes CASSPSNRVNTGELFF.

This chain links TRBV27 with TRBJ2-2; no definite D call. The CDR3 consists of 12 residues. Germline CDR1 is MNHEY and CDR2 is SMNVEV (reference sequence). Trimming removed 6 bases from V and 8 bases from J, with 10 bases in between. The CDR3 spells CASSHEEGELFF. DNA for the CDR3: TGTGCCAGCAGCCACGAGGAGGGGGAGCTGTTTTTT.

The J gene is TRBJ2-2, the V gene TRBV19; D remains unclear. This CDR3 has 11 amino acids. Deletions cut 10 bases from V and 7 bases from J, with 10 bases between. In germline, CDR1 is LNHDA, CDR2 SQIVND (reference sequence). CDR3 sequence reads: CATLSGGELFF. CDR3 DNA sequence: TGTGCCACCCTGTCGGGCGGGGAGCTGTTTTTT.

This clonotype has just a few counts. V is TRBV20-1 and J is TRBJ2-5; D remains unclear. Per the germline V gene, CDR1 is DFQATT and CDR2 is SNEGSKA (reference sequence). V was trimmed by 8 bases and J by 1 base, leaving 11 bases between them. The CDR3 totals 12 residues. CDR3 sequence: CSPLRPQETQYF. The CDR3 bases are TGCAGTCCTCTAAGGCCCCAAGAGACCCAGTACTTC.

This clonotype has at least ten counts. This sequence joins TRBV7-6 and TRBJ2-2; D is unclear. V was clipped by 4 bases and J by 13 bases, with 13 bases between them. The CDR3 has 12 residues. The germline gives CDR1 SGHVS, CDR2 FNYEAQ. The DNA of the CDR3 is TGTGCCAGCAGCTCCGCCCCAGGCGGGCTGTTTTTT. The encoded protein is CASSSAPGGLFF.

Many counts were recorded for this clonotype. The rearrangement uses TRBV4-2 and TRBJ2-7, with 9 bases that match TRBD2. Germline loops: CDR1 LGHNA, CDR2 YNFKEQ. V lost 4 bases to trimming and J lost 3 bases; unmatched junction nucleotides: 10. The CDR3 runs 16 residues. The CDR3 DNA follows: TGTGCCAGCAGCCGTACCGGGACTAGCACACTCTACGAGCAGTACTTC. This codes for CASSRTGTSTLYEQYF.

This clonotype appeared a few times. The chain has TRBV3-1 and TRBJ2-3, with 14 bases matching TRBD2. The CDR3 consists of 18 residues. J lost 4 bases, V lost 0 bases, and 6 bases had no gene match. Germline CDR1 is LGHDT and CDR2 is YNNKEL (reference sequence). This CDR3 reads CASSQDLGLAGVADTQYF. CDR3 sequence (DNA): TGTGCCAGCAGCCAAGATTTGGGACTAGCGGGAGTCGCAGATACGCAGTATTTT.

With respect to this clonotype: Because the CDR3 is missing its conserved closing phenylalanine or tryptophan, this is likely a read error. The DNA is left out, because the CDR3 cannot be placed on it with certainty; the CDR3 is given as TCRdb lists it. This CDR3 reads CASSLALGLAGGPSSYNEQCY. The chain carries TRBV7-2 and TRBJ2-1; TRBD2, the D gene given by the table, was not confirmed from the DNA. Including both end residues, the CDR3 is 21 amino acids long. The germline gives CDR1 SGHTA, CDR2 FQGNSA.

CDR3 sequence: CASSYSGKGYYGYTF. CDR3 DNA sequence: TGTGCCAGCAGTTACTCAGGGAAGGGATACTATGGCTACACCTTC. The chain has TRBV6-5 and TRBJ1-2; D gene unclear. Germline CDR1 and CDR2: MNHEY and SVGAGI. V lost 0 bases and J lost 3, with 11 bases in between. This CDR3 has 15 residues.

This clonotype was seen at least ten times. CDR3 DNA sequence: TGTGCCAGCAGCTCGCCGGGACAGAAGATTAACTATGGCTACACCTTC. This encodes CASSSPGQKINYGYTF. The rearrangement joins TRBV7-9 to TRBJ1-2, with 7 nucleotides matching TRBD1. Germline V lookup: CDR1 SEHNR, CDR2 FQNEAQ (reference sequence). The CDR3 consists of 16 residues. The V segment lost 4 bases and the J segment 1 base; nucleotides outside the gene matches: 9.

This clonotype was counted between two and nine times. This chain uses TRBV25-1 with TRBJ1-5, with TRBD1 matching over 10 bases. In germline, CDR1 is MGHDK, CDR2 SYGVNS. The CDR3 consists of 18 residues. J lost 5 bases, V lost 1 base, and 11 bases had no gene match. As DNA, the CDR3 is TGTGCCAGCAGTGAATCGACAGGGGGCCGAAACTATCATCAGCCCCAGCATTTT. It is translated as CASSESTGGRNYHQPQHF.

This clonotype has more than one count but fewer than ten. V usage is TRBV6-5 and J usage is TRBJ1-2; TRBD1 matches 7 bases. Germline CDR1 reads MNHEY; CDR2 reads SVGAGI. CDR3 length: 14 residues. Trimming took 5 bases from V and 4 from J; bases not matched to a gene: 7. CDR3 DNA sequence: TGTGCCAGCAGTAGACAGGGTGAGGCCTATGGCTACACCTTC. Its protein product is CASSRQGEAYGYTF.

The chain is built from TRBV29-1 and TRBJ1-2; a weak D match, TRBD1 (5 bases). The germline V and J ends were trimmed by 3 bases and 4 bases, with 12 bases remaining between them. CDR3 length: 13 residues. The germline CDR1 and CDR2 sequences are SQVTM and ANQGSEA. The CDR3 DNA reads as TGCAGCGTTGAGGGCAGGGTAGGCTATGGCTACACCTTC. This sequence encodes CSVEGRVGYGYTF.

There are many counts of this clonotype. The CDR3 nucleotides read TGTGCCAGCAGTGAAGCGTTAGTAGCGGGGGATCGAGCAGATACGCAGTATTTT. Protein product: CASSEALVAGDRADTQYF. V gene TRBV2 combines with J gene TRBJ2-3; 9 nucleotides line up with TRBD2. V lost 0 bases to trimming and J lost 4 bases; unmatched junction nucleotides: 11. The CDR3 sequence is 18 residues long. CDR1 is SNHLY and CDR2 is FYNNEI in the germline V gene. Full variable domain (remainder filled in from reference TRBV2 and TRBJ2-3): EPEVTQTPSHQVTQMGQEVILRCVPISNHLYFYWYRQILGQKVEFLVSFYNNEISEKSEIFDDQFSVERPDGSNFTLKIRSTKLEDSAMYFCASSEALVAGDRADTQYFGPGTRLTVL.

This clonotype was seen repeatedly, ten times or more. The J gene is TRBJ1-5, the V gene TRBV7-8, with TRBD1 identical over 10 bases. The CDR3 sequence is 18 residues long. CDR1 and CDR2 from the germline V gene are SGHVS and FQNEAQ. The V segment lost 2 bases and the J segment 2 bases; nucleotides outside the gene matches: 9. The CDR3 here is CASSLMRDRGERNQPQHF. In DNA form, the CDR3 reads TGTGCCAGCAGCTTAATGAGGGACAGGGGTGAGCGCAATCAGCCCCAGCATTTT.